The 19 T cell receptor beta chains below come from one sample, sequenced in a study of shared clonotypes between healthy human individuals. Sequencing was performed with immunoSEQ multiplex PCR; in TCRdb, only in-frame clones are kept and a portion is missing. Of a few million clones in the sample, more than 90% were seen once. The sequenced sample was naive CD4+ T cells sorted from blood. Subset in this sample: CD45RA+ positively selected. The receptor source for this set is a man aged 18 to 35 in good health.

The chain combines TRBV7-2 with TRBJ1-2; D is undetermined. Germline-derived CDR1 and CDR2 are SGHTA and FQGNSA. Trimming pared 5 bases from V and 4 bases from J, leaving 14 bases between. CDR3 length equals 14 residues. The CDR3 DNA reads TGTGCCAGCAGCCTTTTGACCCTTGGCTATGGCTACACCTTC. Its protein product is CASSLLTLGYGYTF.

The rearrangement joins TRBV19 to TRBJ1-4, with D possibly TRBD1 on 5 matching bases. Germline V CDR1 and CDR2: LNHDA, SQIVND (reference sequence). The CDR3 contains 16 residues. Trimming stripped 6 bases from V and 0 bases from J, with 14 bases between. CDR3 sequence reads: CASRMTAIATNEKLFF. The CDR3 region has the DNA TGTGCCAGTAGGATGACAGCAATTGCAACTAATGAAAAACTGTTTTTT.

This clone was counted a single time. The chain links TRBV6-6 to TRBJ1-5, with 7 positions matching TRBD1. Germline loops: CDR1 MNHNY, CDR2 SVGAGI (reference sequence). J gave up 3 bases and V 6 bases, and 5 bases lay outside the gene matches. This CDR3 region has 14 residues. CDR3 sequence: CASRAGTVNQPQHF. The CDR3 region has the DNA TGTGCCAGCAGAGCCGGGACAGTCAATCAGCCCCAGCATTTT.

This chain joins TRBV5-1 and TRBJ2-7, with D uncertain. Per the germline V gene, CDR1 is SGHRS and CDR2 is YFSETQ. The ends were cut back, 0 bases at V and 5 bases at J, with 0 bases in the middle. This CDR3 has 10 amino acids. CDR3 region: CASSLDEQYF. CDR3 coding DNA: TGCGCCAGCAGCTTGGACGAGCAGTACTTC.

The chain recombines TRBV7-9 with TRBJ2-1, with TRBD2 as a possible D gene (5 bases). There are 13 residues in the CDR3. The germline gives CDR1 SEHNR, CDR2 FQNEAQ (reference sequence). V gave up 5 bases and J gave up 10 bases, with 15 bases separating them. This CDR3 reads CASSRFSGGEQFF. In DNA, the CDR3 is TGTGCCAGCAGCCGATTTTCTGGAGGCGAGCAGTTCTTC. Full variable domain (rest looked up from reference TRBV7-9 and TRBJ2-1): DTGVSQNPRHKITKRGQNVTFRCDPISEHNRLYWYRQTLGQGPEFLTYFQNEAQLEKSRLLSDRFSAERPKGSFSTLEIQRTEQGDSAMYLCASSRFSGGEQFFGPGTRLTVL.

V is TRBV5-6 and J is TRBJ2-5; 9 nucleotides agree with TRBD2. The CDR3 extends over 17 amino acids. Germline V gene data show CDR1 as SGHDT and CDR2 as YYEEEE. V gave up 1 base and J gave up 5 bases; unmatched junction bases: 12. CDR3 sequence (DNA): TGTGCCAGCAGCTTGAATGCCCGGCGGGGGGGCCGGGAGACCCAGTACTTC. This codes for CASSLNARRGGRETQYF. Based on the CDR3 plus reference TRBV5-6 and TRBJ2-5, the full variable domain is DAGVTQSPTHLIKTRGQQVTLRCSPKSGHDTVSWYQQALGQGPQFIFQYYEEEERQRGNFPDRFSGHQFPNYSSELNVNALLLGDSALYLCASSLNARRGGRETQYFGPGTRLLVL.

The rearrangement joins TRBV28 to TRBJ2-7; 7 bases match TRBD1. The CDR3 is made up of 13 amino acids. The germline CDR1 and CDR2 sequences are MDHEN and SYDVKM. As DNA, the CDR3 is TGTACCACCGGGACAGCCAGCCCCTACGAGCAGTACTTC. It is translated as CTTGTASPYEQYF.

This rearrangement joins TRBV6-5 to TRBJ1-4; no reliable D call. This CDR3 region has 11 residues. Trimming removed 6 bases at V and 8 bases at J, with 7 bases between. Germline CDR1 is MNHEY and CDR2 is SVGAGI. The CDR3 region is CASRGLEKLFF. CDR3 nucleotide sequence: TGTGCCAGCAGGGGATTGGAAAAACTGTTTTTT.

The rearrangement joins TRBV29-1 to TRBJ1-2; D might be TRBD1 (6 bases). This CDR3 comprises 13 residues. Germline V gene data show CDR1 as SQVTM and CDR2 as ANQGSEA. Between the trimmed V and J ends, which lost 7 bases and 0 bases, there was a span of 12 bases. CDR3 nucleotide sequence: TGCAGCGACCAGACAGGTTCTAACTATGGCTACACCTTC. Translating it yields CSDQTGSNYGYTF.

The chain carries TRBV19 and TRBJ2-3; D is ambiguous. V was cut by 6 bases and J by 2 bases, with 9 bases left in between. CDR1 and CDR2 from the germline V gene are LNHDA and SQIVND (reference sequence). The CDR3 consists of 13 residues. CDR3 sequence reads: CASRNSLTDTQYF. The CDR3 nucleotides are TGTGCCAGTAGAAACAGCCTCACAGATACGCAGTATTTT.

This clone appeared once. The chain carries TRBV30 and TRBJ1-6, with D uncertain. Deletions cut 5 bases from V and 6 bases from J, with 5 bases between. Germline-derived CDR1 and CDR2 are GTSNPN and SVGIG (reference sequence). This CDR3 is built from 11 residues. The CDR3 here is CAWGSNSPLHF. The CDR3 bases are TGTGCCTGGGGGAGTAATTCACCCCTCCACTTT.

This rearrangement joins TRBV12-5 to TRBJ2-1; 9 nucleotides line up with TRBD1. The CDR3 is 17 amino acids. Germline V gene sequence: CDR1 LGHNT, CDR2 FRNRAP. The J segment lost 5 bases and the V segment lost 6 bases, leaving 14 bases of the junction unmatched. In DNA form, the CDR3 reads TGTGCTAGTGGCTTGTCTCTCCCGGGACAGGGAAACAATGAGCAGTTCTTC. Amino acid sequence: CASGLSLPGQGNNEQFF.

The chain has TRBV10-3 and TRBJ2-1; the match to TRBD2 covers 15 bases. The CDR3 loop spans 17 amino acids. J gave up 7 bases and V 4 bases, and 8 bases lay outside the gene matches. CDR1 and CDR2 (germline): ENHRY, SYGVKD. CDR3 in amino acids: CAISVGGTSGRFNEQFF. The CDR3 region has the DNA TGTGCCATCAGTGTGGGCGGGACTAGCGGGAGGTTTAATGAGCAGTTCTTC.

This chain links TRBV5-1 with TRBJ2-7; D not resolved. Trimming pared 4 bases from V and 0 bases from J, leaving 8 bases between. Germline CDR1 reads SGHRS; CDR2 reads YFSETQ. CDR3 length equals 13 residues. The CDR3 coding sequence is TGCGCCAGCAGCCAACCCAACTCCTACGAGCAGTACTTC. This gives the protein CASSQPNSYEQYF.

The chain joins TRBV11-2 to TRBJ2-7, with 9 nucleotides matching TRBD2. Trimming removed 0 bases from V and 5 bases from J; junction bases left unmatched: 8. Germline values: CDR1 SGHAT, CDR2 FQNNGV. This CDR3 contains 16 residues. Here the CDR3 reads CASSLERGLAMDEQYF. The CDR3 DNA reads TGTGCCAGCAGCTTAGAGAGAGGACTAGCGATGGACGAGCAGTACTTC. The full variable domain, in which reference TRBV11-2 and TRBJ2-7 provide the parts outside the CDR3, is EAGVAQSPRYKIIEKRQSVAFWCNPISGHATLYWYQQILGQGPKLLIQFQNNGVVDDSQLPKDRFSAERLKGVDSTLKIQPAKLEDSAVYLCASSLERGLAMDEQYFGPGTRLTVT.

The gene calls are TRBV9 and TRBJ1-3, with 7 positions matching TRBD1. The CDR3 totals 15 residues. The germline V gene has CDR1 SGDLS and CDR2 YYNGEE. V shed 3 bases and J 3 bases; nucleotides not matched to a gene: 6. This CDR3 is CASSETTGNGNTIYF. Written as DNA, the CDR3 is TGTGCCAGCAGCGAGACGACAGGGAATGGAAACACCATATATTTT.

The chain links TRBV6-1 to TRBJ2-5, with 9 nucleotides matching TRBD1. Germline V gene lookup returns CDR1 MNHNS and CDR2 SASEGT. This CDR3 contains 15 residues. After removal of 6 bases from V and 5 bases from J, the junction contained 10 bases not matched to a gene. As DNA, the CDR3 is TGTGCCAGCAGCGACGGACAGGGGAGACTGGAGACCCAGTACTTC. Translated, it gives CASSDGQGRLETQYF.

Of note for this clone: Other DNA sequences of this sample code for an identical CDR3. The rearrangement links TRBV30 to TRBJ1-1, with 9 bases lining up with TRBD1. Looked up from germline, CDR1 is GTSNPN and CDR2 is SVGIG (reference sequence). There are 13 residues in the CDR3. J lost 4 bases, V lost 3 bases, and 3 bases had no gene match. The CDR3 loop is CAWSKTGGTEAFF. The CDR3 nucleotides read TGTGCCTGGAGCAAGACAGGGGGCACTGAAGCTTTCTTT.

The chain links TRBV5-1 to TRBJ1-1; the match to TRBD1 covers 8 bases. V was clipped by 4 bases and J by 0 bases; unmatched bases: 8. Per germline, CDR1 SGHRS and CDR2 YFSETQ. CDR3 length: 16 residues. The CDR3 sequence is CASSPDQGALNTEAFF. In DNA form, the CDR3 reads TGCGCCAGCAGCCCCGATCAGGGGGCTTTGAACACTGAAGCTTTCTTT.